A selection of T cell receptor beta chains follows, all from one sample in a study of T cells in Graves' hyperthyroidism and ophthalmopathy. A single record per CDR3 protein comes from TCRdb applying MiXCR to the multiplex PCR reads. The sample has hundreds of thousands of distinct CDR3 sequences, around 17% seen once. The sample consisted of blood. The receptor set was obtained from a man aged 40-55 years with Graves' hyperthyroidism. CDR3s include the opening cysteine and the closing phenylalanine or tryptophan. Each record gives: D gene, clone size, V gene, J gene, CDR3 protein, CDR3 DNA. The D gene is left open where the match is weak. Part of the rows lack a size; the others show once, few, many or a class for expanded clones.

NA	NA	TRBV5-4	TRBJ1-1	CASSSTAAEAFF	TGTGCCAGCAGTTCGACAGCTGCTGAAGCTTTCTTT
NA	many	TRBV6-1	TRBJ1-2	CASSEGGKYYGYTF	TGTGCCAGCAGTGAAGGAGGGAAGTACTATGGCTACACCTTC
NA	many	TRBV11-2	TRBJ2-5	CASSPRGAERETQYF	TGTGCCAGCAGCCCCCGCGGGGCGGAGAGAGAGACCCAGTACTTC
NA	few	TRBV7-2	TRBJ2-7	CASSLVGAGKGYEQYF	TGTGCCAGCAGCTTAGTTGGGGCAGGGAAAGGATACGAGCAGTACTTC
TRBD1	many	TRBV5-8	TRBJ2-3	CASSLSQGARDTQYF	TGTGCCAGCAGCTTGAGCCAGGGGGCTCGTGATACGCAGTATTTT
TRBD1	few	TRBV18	TRBJ1-2	CASSPTAAGGPRSGYTF	TGTGCCAGCTCACCAACTGCGGCAGGGGGCCCCCGAAGCGGCTACACCTTC
TRBD1	few	TRBV25-1	TRBJ1-6	CASSEYEGQYNSPLHF	TGTGCCAGCAGTGAATACGAGGGACAGTATAATTCACCCCTCCACTTT
NA	many	TRBV29-1	TRBJ2-7	CSVYTDDVSSYEQYF	TGCAGCGTCTATACTGACGACGTAAGCTCCTACGAGCAGTACTTC
NA	few	TRBV12-3/TRBV12-4	TRBJ1-2	CASTWGGTNYGYTF	TGTGCCAGCACTTGGGGAGGGACTAACTATGGCTACACCTTC
TRBD1	many	TRBV18	TRBJ1-5	CASSPSDRNQPQHF	TGTGCCAGCTCACCGTCGGACAGGAATCAGCCCCAGCATTTT
NA	many	TRBV18	TRBJ2-7	CASSPSSYEQYF	TGTGCCAGCTCACCCAGCTCCTACGAGCAGTACTTC
NA	few	TRBV28	TRBJ2-7	CASSPLEGAGYEQYF	TGTGCCAGCAGCCCGTTGGAGGGGGCTGGATACGAGCAGTACTTC
NA	many	TRBV7-2	TRBJ2-7	CASSNRPEGEQYF	TGTGCCAGCAGCAACCGTCCCGAAGGCGAGCAGTACTTC
TRBD1	few	TRBV5-1	TRBJ1-4	CASSSGQPNEKLFF	TGCGCCAGCAGCTCGGGACAGCCAAATGAAAAACTGTTTTTT